This is a list of T cell receptor beta chains from one sample in a study of cytomegalovirus exposure and HLA in healthy donors. Repertoires were generated with immunoSEQ multiplex PCR, while TCRdb's copy carries only in-frame clones and drops some. The table shows about 220,000 clones, with about 91% occurring only once. Material for sequencing was PBMCs. The receptor set was obtained from a woman under 30 in good health and CMV-seronegative. The CDR3 runs from the conserved cysteine through the conserved F or W. The D gene is left open where the match is weak. Clone size is given for some rows only: seen once, a few or many times, or a class if the clone is expanded.

J gene: TRBJ2-1; CDR3 length: 14; D gene: TRBD2; V gene: TRBV7-3; clone size: -; CDR3 protein: CASSLGGTSNEQFF; CDR3 DNA: TGTGCCAGCAGCTTAGGGGGGACTAGCAATGAGCAGTTCTTC
J gene: TRBJ2-2; CDR3 length: 11; D gene: -; V gene: TRBV7-8; clone size: -; CDR3 protein: CASSQTGELFF; CDR3 DNA: TGTGCCAGCAGCCAAACCGGGGAGCTGTTTTTT
J gene: TRBJ2-5; CDR3 length: 14; D gene: TRBD2; V gene: TRBV27; clone size: -; CDR3 protein: CASSLLAGQETQYF; CDR3 DNA: TGTGCCAGCAGTTTACTAGCGGGCCAAGAGACCCAGTACTTC
J gene: TRBJ2-5; CDR3 length: 15; D gene: TRBD1; V gene: TRBV5-1; clone size: -; CDR3 protein: CASSSGQDRGETQYF; CDR3 DNA: TGCGCCAGCAGCTCGGGACAGGACAGGGGGGAGACCCAGTACTTC
J gene: TRBJ2-4; CDR3 length: 15; D gene: TRBD2; V gene: TRBV28; clone size: -; CDR3 protein: CASSWTSGAKNIQYF; CDR3 DNA: TGTGCCAGCAGTTGGACTAGCGGGGCCAAAAACATTCAGTACTTC
J gene: TRBJ1-3; CDR3 length: 16; D gene: -; V gene: TRBV6-6; clone size: -; CDR3 protein: CASSYPGQISGNTIYF; CDR3 DNA: TGTGCCAGCAGTTACCCTGGACAGATCTCTGGAAACACCATATATTTT
J gene: TRBJ1-2; CDR3 length: 13; D gene: -; V gene: TRBV6-5; clone size: few; CDR3 protein: CASQRLSSYGYTF; CDR3 DNA: TGTGCCAGCCAGAGACTGTCCTCATATGGCTACACCTTC
J gene: TRBJ2-7; CDR3 length: 13; D gene: -; V gene: TRBV5-4; clone size: -; CDR3 protein: CASSHLDSPEQYF; CDR3 DNA: TGTGCCAGCAGCCACCTAGACAGTCCCGAGCAGTACTTC
J gene: TRBJ1-5; CDR3 length: 16; D gene: -; V gene: TRBV4-1; clone size: -; CDR3 protein: CASSHYSEGGNQPQHF; CDR3 DNA: TGCGCCAGCAGCCATTACAGTGAGGGGGGCAATCAGCCCCAGCATTTT
J gene: TRBJ1-3; CDR3 length: 15; D gene: TRBD1; V gene: TRBV4-3; clone size: -; CDR3 protein: CASSPGTASGNTIYF; CDR3 DNA: TGCGCCAGCAGCCCCGGGACAGCCTCTGGAAACACCATATATTTT
J gene: TRBJ2-2; CDR3 length: 14; D gene: -; V gene: TRBV14; clone size: few; CDR3 protein: CASSQDRGAGELFF; CDR3 DNA: TGTGCCAGCAGCCAAGACAGGGGGGCCGGGGAGCTGTTTTTT
J gene: TRBJ2-7; CDR3 length: 15; D gene: -; V gene: TRBV28; clone size: -; CDR3 protein: CASSFRLANLYEQYF; CDR3 DNA: TGTGCCAGCAGTTTTCGGCTAGCGAACCTCTACGAGCAGTACTTC
J gene: TRBJ2-7; CDR3 length: 13; D gene: -; V gene: TRBV19; clone size: -; CDR3 protein: CASSPQTGFEQYF; CDR3 DNA: TGTGCCAGTAGTCCTCAAACAGGGTTCGAGCAGTACTTC
J gene: TRBJ1-2; CDR3 length: 20; D gene: TRBD1; V gene: TRBV14; clone size: -; CDR3 protein: CASSQVLSPRTRQGNYGYTF; CDR3 DNA: TGTGCCAGCAGCCAGGTACTAAGCCCCCGAACTAGACAGGGGAACTATGGCTACACCTTC
J gene: TRBJ1-1; CDR3 length: 16; D gene: TRBD1; V gene: TRBV6-5; clone size: -; CDR3 protein: CASSYFIPGQGAEAFF; CDR3 DNA: TGTGCCAGCAGTTACTTCATCCCGGGACAGGGGGCTGAAGCTTTCTTT
J gene: TRBJ2-1; CDR3 length: 12; D gene: TRBD2; V gene: TRBV19; clone size: few; CDR3 protein: CASGTSGNEQFF; CDR3 DNA: TGTGCCAGTGGGACTAGCGGGAATGAGCAGTTCTTC
J gene: TRBJ2-1; CDR3 length: 16; D gene: -; V gene: TRBV12-2; clone size: -; CDR3 protein: CASRPTPLAGADEQFF; CDR3 DNA: TGTGCAAGTCGCCCCACCCCATTAGCGGGAGCAGATGAGCAGTTCTTC
J gene: TRBJ1-4; CDR3 length: 14; D gene: -; V gene: TRBV27; clone size: -; CDR3 protein: CASRRGGANEKLFF; CDR3 DNA: TGTGCCAGCAGGAGGGGGGGAGCTAATGAAAAACTGTTTTTT
J gene: TRBJ2-7; CDR3 length: 13; D gene: TRBD1; V gene: TRBV5-6; clone size: once; CDR3 protein: CASSPTGEAEQYF; CDR3 DNA: TGTGCCAGCAGTCCCACAGGGGAAGCCGAGCAGTACTTC
J gene: TRBJ1-2; CDR3 length: 12; D gene: -; V gene: TRBV28; clone size: -; CDR3 protein: CASSDRRYGYTF; CDR3 DNA: TGTGCCAGCAGTGACAGGCGTTATGGCTACACCTTC
J gene: TRBJ2-1; CDR3 length: 14; D gene: -; V gene: TRBV9; clone size: few; CDR3 protein: CASSVGPPGTAQFF; CDR3 DNA: TGTGCCAGCAGCGTGGGGCCTCCCGGGACTGCTCAGTTCTTC
J gene: TRBJ2-2; CDR3 length: 18; D gene: TRBD1; V gene: TRBV5-1; clone size: -; CDR3 protein: CASSPGRGQFLNTGELFF; CDR3 DNA: TGCGCCAGCAGCCCAGGTAGGGGGCAATTCCTGAACACCGGGGAGCTGTTTTTT
J gene: TRBJ2-3; CDR3 length: 18; D gene: TRBD2; V gene: TRBV2; clone size: once; CDR3 protein: CASRVPGLAGLSTDTQYF; CDR3 DNA: TGTGCCAGCAGGGTCCCGGGACTAGCGGGACTCTCCACGGATACGCAGTATTTT
J gene: TRBJ2-7; CDR3 length: 13; D gene: -; V gene: TRBV27; clone size: -; CDR3 protein: CASSLSWSGFQYF; CDR3 DNA: TGTGCCAGCAGTTTATCGTGGTCGGGGTTTCAGTACTTC
J gene: TRBJ2-3; CDR3 length: 16; D gene: TRBD2; V gene: TRBV27; clone size: -; CDR3 protein: CASSIVGGIFTDTQYF; CDR3 DNA: TGTGCCAGCAGCATCGTGGGGGGGATATTCACAGATACGCAGTATTTT
J gene: TRBJ2-1; CDR3 length: 15; D gene: -; V gene: TRBV27; clone size: -; CDR3 protein: CASKTMLSSYNEQFF; CDR3 DNA: TGTGCCAGCAAAACGATGCTGAGCTCCTACAATGAGCAGTTCTTC
J gene: TRBJ1-1; CDR3 length: 14; D gene: TRBD1; V gene: TRBV27; clone size: -; CDR3 protein: CASSLGTGVTEAFF; CDR3 DNA: TGTGCCAGCAGTTTAGGGACAGGGGTGACTGAAGCTTTCTTT
J gene: TRBJ1-5; CDR3 length: 14; D gene: -; V gene: TRBV28; clone size: -; CDR3 protein: CASSLEQYNQPQHF; CDR3 DNA: TGTGCCAGCAGTTTAGAACAGTACAATCAGCCCCAGCATTTT
J gene: TRBJ2-7; CDR3 length: 17; D gene: -; V gene: TRBV4-2; clone size: medium-sized; CDR3 protein: CASSQESLGGAPYEQYF; CDR3 DNA: TGTGCCAGCAGCCAAGAGTCTTTAGGAGGGGCTCCCTACGAGCAGTACTTC
J gene: TRBJ2-7; CDR3 length: 15; D gene: -; V gene: TRBV28; clone size: -; CDR3 protein: CASSSDRLNYYEQYF; CDR3 DNA: TGTGCCAGCAGCAGTGACAGGTTGAACTACTACGAGCAGTACTTC
J gene: TRBJ1-4; CDR3 length: 13; D gene: TRBD1; V gene: TRBV2; clone size: -; CDR3 protein: CASIRGWNEKLFF; CDR3 DNA: TGTGCCAGCATCAGGGGGTGGAATGAAAAACTGTTTTTT
J gene: TRBJ2-1; CDR3 length: 15; D gene: TRBD2; V gene: TRBV10-3; clone size: -; CDR3 protein: CAISESAGGPYEQFF; CDR3 DNA: TGTGCCATCAGTGAGTCAGCGGGAGGGCCATATGAGCAGTTCTTC
J gene: TRBJ2-7; CDR3 length: 14; D gene: -; V gene: TRBV11-3; clone size: -; CDR3 protein: CASSQGFGNYEQYF; CDR3 DNA: TGTGCCAGCAGCCAGGGTTTCGGAAACTACGAGCAGTACTTC
J gene: TRBJ2-1; CDR3 length: 15; D gene: TRBD2; V gene: TRBV11-2; clone size: few; CDR3 protein: CASRGLAGAYNEQFF; CDR3 DNA: TGTGCCAGCAGGGGGCTAGCGGGTGCCTACAATGAGCAGTTCTTC
J gene: TRBJ1-1; CDR3 length: 16; D gene: -; V gene: TRBV28; clone size: -; CDR3 protein: CASSYLIWGEKIEAFF; CDR3 DNA: TGTGCCAGCAGTTACCTCATATGGGGAGAAAAGATTGAAGCTTTCTTT
J gene: TRBJ1-4; CDR3 length: 16; D gene: -; V gene: TRBV5-1; clone size: -; CDR3 protein: CASSLGPGGYGEKLFF; CDR3 DNA: TGCGCCAGCAGCTTGGGGCCCGGGGGATATGGAGAAAAACTGTTTTTT
J gene: TRBJ2-7; CDR3 length: 15; D gene: -; V gene: TRBV7-9; clone size: -; CDR3 protein: CASSVLQGSLYEQYF; CDR3 DNA: TGTGCCAGCAGCGTTTTGCAGGGCTCGCTCTACGAGCAGTACTTC
J gene: TRBJ2-7; CDR3 length: 15; D gene: -; V gene: TRBV27; clone size: -; CDR3 protein: CASSFGGSLPDEQYF; CDR3 DNA: TGTGCCAGCAGTTTTGGGGGCTCCCTCCCGGACGAGCAGTACTTC
J gene: TRBJ1-1; CDR3 length: 13; D gene: -; V gene: TRBV28; clone size: -; CDR3 protein: CASSLVQNTEAFF; CDR3 DNA: TGTGCCAGCAGTCTAGTCCAAAACACTGAAGCTTTCTTT
J gene: TRBJ2-5; CDR3 length: 13; D gene: TRBD1; V gene: TRBV9; clone size: -; CDR3 protein: CASSAGGGGPLYF; CDR3 DNA: TGTGCCAGCAGCGCAGGGGGTGGGGGACCATTGTACTTC
J gene: TRBJ2-7; CDR3 length: 14; D gene: -; V gene: TRBV2; clone size: -; CDR3 protein: CASRILRTGYEQYF; CDR3 DNA: TGTGCCAGCCGGATATTGAGGACGGGGTACGAGCAGTACTTC
J gene: TRBJ2-1; CDR3 length: 17; D gene: -; V gene: TRBV30; clone size: -; CDR3 protein: CARNGGYLDSVYNEQFF; CDR3 DNA: TGTGCTCGGAACGGGGGATACCTCGATTCCGTTTACAATGAGCAGTTCTTC
J gene: TRBJ2-5; CDR3 length: 18; D gene: TRBD2; V gene: TRBV4-2; clone size: -; CDR3 protein: CASSHQRASGGVQETQYF; CDR3 DNA: TGTGCCAGCAGCCACCAGAGGGCTAGCGGGGGGGTCCAAGAGACCCAGTACTTC
J gene: TRBJ2-2; CDR3 length: 17; D gene: TRBD2; V gene: TRBV7-8; clone size: -; CDR3 protein: CASSLLLAGDYTGELFF; CDR3 DNA: TGTGCCAGCAGCTTACTGTTAGCGGGAGATTACACCGGGGAGCTGTTTTTT
J gene: TRBJ1-2; CDR3 length: 15; D gene: -; V gene: TRBV5-6; clone size: -; CDR3 protein: CASSFIKGGEYGYTF; CDR3 DNA: TGTGCCAGCAGCTTTATCAAGGGCGGGGAGTATGGCTACACCTTC
J gene: TRBJ2-3; CDR3 length: 16; D gene: -; V gene: TRBV15; clone size: -; CDR3 protein: CATSSRSTRTTDTQYF; CDR3 DNA: TGTGCCACCAGCTCTAGGTCCACTAGAACCACAGATACGCAGTATTTT
J gene: TRBJ2-7; CDR3 length: 14; D gene: TRBD1; V gene: TRBV7-3; clone size: -; CDR3 protein: CASSLLGQGAEQYF; CDR3 DNA: TGTGCCAGCAGCTTACTAGGACAGGGGGCCGAGCAGTACTTC
J gene: TRBJ1-5; CDR3 length: 12; D gene: -; V gene: TRBV27; clone size: -; CDR3 protein: CASGGANQPQHF; CDR3 DNA: TGTGCCTCCGGGGGGGCCAATCAGCCCCAGCATTTT
J gene: TRBJ2-5; CDR3 length: 14; D gene: -; V gene: TRBV7-2; clone size: once; CDR3 protein: CASSLDPGAETQYF; CDR3 DNA: TGTGCCAGCAGCTTAGATCCGGGTGCGGAGACCCAGTACTTC
J gene: TRBJ1-1; CDR3 length: 10; D gene: -; V gene: TRBV20-1; clone size: few; CDR3 protein: CSAKSTRAFF; CDR3 DNA: TGCAGTGCTAAATCTACGCGGGCTTTCTTT
J gene: TRBJ2-1; CDR3 length: 16; D gene: TRBD2; V gene: TRBV28; clone size: few; CDR3 protein: CASSLVPGLAYNEQFF; CDR3 DNA: TGTGCCAGCAGTTTAGTCCCGGGACTAGCCTACAATGAGCAGTTCTTC
J gene: TRBJ2-7; CDR3 length: 13; D gene: -; V gene: TRBV27; clone size: -; CDR3 protein: CASSLSPLFEQYF; CDR3 DNA: TGTGCCAGCAGTTTAAGCCCCCTTTTCGAGCAGTACTTC
J gene: TRBJ2-2; CDR3 length: 14; D gene: TRBD1; V gene: TRBV6-5; clone size: -; CDR3 protein: CASSYQGATGELFF; CDR3 DNA: TGTGCCAGCAGCTATCAGGGGGCGACCGGGGAGCTGTTTTTT